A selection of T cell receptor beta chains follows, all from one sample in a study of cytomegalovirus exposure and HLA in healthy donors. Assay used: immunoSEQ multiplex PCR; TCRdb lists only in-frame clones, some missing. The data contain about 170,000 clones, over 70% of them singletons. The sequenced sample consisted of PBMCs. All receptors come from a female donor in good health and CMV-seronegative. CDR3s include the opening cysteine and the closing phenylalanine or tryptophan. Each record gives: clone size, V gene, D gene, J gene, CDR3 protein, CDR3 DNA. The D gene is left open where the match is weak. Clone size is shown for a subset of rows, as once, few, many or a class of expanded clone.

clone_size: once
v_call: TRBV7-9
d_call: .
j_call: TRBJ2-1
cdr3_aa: CASSQRSGRGFNNEQFF
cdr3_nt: TGTGCCAGCAGCCAGCGTAGCGGCCGGGGGTTTAACAATGAGCAGTTCTTC

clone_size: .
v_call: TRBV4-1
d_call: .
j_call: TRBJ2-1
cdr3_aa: CASSQEGGTYNEQFF
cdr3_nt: TGCGCCAGCAGCCAAGAGGGCGGGACCTACAATGAGCAGTTCTTC

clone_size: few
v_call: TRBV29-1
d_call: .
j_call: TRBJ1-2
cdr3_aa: CSVEYSLNDYGYTF
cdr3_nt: TGCAGCGTTGAATACTCTTTAAACGACTATGGCTACACCTTC

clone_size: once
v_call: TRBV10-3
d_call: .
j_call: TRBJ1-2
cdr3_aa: CAISDTGYGYTF
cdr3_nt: TGTGCCATCAGTGATACGGGATATGGCTACACCTTC

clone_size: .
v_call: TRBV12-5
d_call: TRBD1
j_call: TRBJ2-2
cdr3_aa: CASGSGTGGYEELFF
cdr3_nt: TGTGCTAGTGGTTCGGGGACAGGGGGCTACGAGGAGCTGTTTTTT

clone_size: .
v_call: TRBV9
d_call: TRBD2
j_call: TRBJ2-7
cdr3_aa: CASSLGLAGVGYEQYF
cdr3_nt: TGTGCCAGCAGCCTCGGACTAGCGGGAGTCGGGTACGAGCAGTACTTC

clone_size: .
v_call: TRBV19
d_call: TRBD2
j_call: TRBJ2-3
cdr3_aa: CASSRGLVRPQTTQYF
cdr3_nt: TGTGCCAGTAGTAGGGGACTAGTCAGGCCTCAGACTACGCAGTATTTT

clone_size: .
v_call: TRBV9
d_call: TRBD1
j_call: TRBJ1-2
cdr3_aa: CASSADRTGGGGYTF
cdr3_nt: TGTGCCAGCAGCGCAGACCGGACAGGGGGTGGAGGCTACACCTTC

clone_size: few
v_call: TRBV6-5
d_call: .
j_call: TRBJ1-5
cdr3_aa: CASSYSRGDYQPQHF
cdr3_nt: TGTGCCAGCAGTTACTCGAGAGGGGACTATCAGCCCCAGCATTTT

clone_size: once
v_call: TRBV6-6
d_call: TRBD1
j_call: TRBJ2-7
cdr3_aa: CASSGDRVNEQYF
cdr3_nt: TGTGCCAGCAGTGGAGACAGGGTTAACGAGCAGTACTTC

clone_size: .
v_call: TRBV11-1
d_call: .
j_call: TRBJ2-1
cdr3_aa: CASRESLTYNEQFF
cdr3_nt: TGTGCCAGCAGAGAAAGCCTAACCTACAATGAGCAGTTCTTC

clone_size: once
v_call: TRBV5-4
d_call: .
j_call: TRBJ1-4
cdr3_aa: CASSFPGARGEEKLFF
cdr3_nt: TGTGCCAGCAGCTTCCCAGGGGCGCGGGGGGAAGAAAAACTGTTTTTT

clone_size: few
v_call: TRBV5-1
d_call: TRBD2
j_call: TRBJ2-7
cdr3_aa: CASGASGSYEQYF
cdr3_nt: TGCGCCAGCGGGGCTAGCGGTTCCTACGAGCAGTACTTC

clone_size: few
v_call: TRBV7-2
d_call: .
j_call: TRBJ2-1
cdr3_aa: CASSRTTGTVSDEQFF
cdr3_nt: TGTGCCAGCAGCAGGACCACCGGGACTGTCAGCGATGAGCAGTTCTTC

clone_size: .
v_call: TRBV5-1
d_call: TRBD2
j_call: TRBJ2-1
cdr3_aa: CAGGRGGPGNEQFF
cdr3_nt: TGCGCCGGAGGACGGGGGGGCCCGGGAAATGAGCAGTTCTTC

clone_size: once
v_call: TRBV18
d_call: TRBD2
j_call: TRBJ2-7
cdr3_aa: CASSLPGLAGGQGEQYF
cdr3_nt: TGTGCCAGCTCACTTCCGGGACTAGCGGGGGGGCAGGGCGAGCAGTACTTC

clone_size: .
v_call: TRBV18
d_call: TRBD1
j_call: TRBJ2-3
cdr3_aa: CASSPSNRDSFTDTQYF
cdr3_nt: TGTGCCAGCTCACCGTCCAACCGGGACAGTTTCACAGATACGCAGTATTTT

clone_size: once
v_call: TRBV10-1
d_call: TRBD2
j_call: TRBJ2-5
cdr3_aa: CASSSGRAGTQYF
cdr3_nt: TGCGCCAGCAGTAGCGGGAGGGCAGGGACCCAGTACTTC

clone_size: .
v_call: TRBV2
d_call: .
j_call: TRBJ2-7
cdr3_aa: CASSEVSTRYEQYF
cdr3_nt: TGTGCCAGCAGTGAAGTGAGCACGAGATACGAGCAGTACTTC

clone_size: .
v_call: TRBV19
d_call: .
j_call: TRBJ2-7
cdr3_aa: CASSRSSSGAYEQYF
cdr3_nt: TGTGCCAGTAGTAGATCTAGCAGTGGGGCCTACGAGCAGTACTTC

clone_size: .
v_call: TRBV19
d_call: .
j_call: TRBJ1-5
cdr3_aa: CASSPQVLPNQPQHF
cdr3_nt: TGTGCCAGTAGTCCCCAGGTCCTCCCCAATCAGCCCCAGCATTTT

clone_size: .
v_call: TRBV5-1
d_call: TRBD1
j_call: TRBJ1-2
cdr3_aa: CASSCERDRTGYTF
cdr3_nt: TGCGCCAGCAGCTGCGAGAGAGACAGGACAGGGTACACCTTC

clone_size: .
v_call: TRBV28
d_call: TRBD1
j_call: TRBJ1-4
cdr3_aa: CASSQTGVKEKLFF
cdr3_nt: TGTGCCAGCAGCCAGACAGGGGTTAAAGAAAAACTGTTTTTT

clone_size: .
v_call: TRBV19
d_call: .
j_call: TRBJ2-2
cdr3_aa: CASSLSEKGTGELFF
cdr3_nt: TGTGCCAGTAGTCTTAGCGAGAAAGGGACCGGGGAGCTGTTTTTT

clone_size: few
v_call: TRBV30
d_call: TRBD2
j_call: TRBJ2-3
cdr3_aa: CASPGRVGTDTQYF
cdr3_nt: TGTGCCTCCCCGGGGAGGGTTGGCACAGATACGCAGTATTTT

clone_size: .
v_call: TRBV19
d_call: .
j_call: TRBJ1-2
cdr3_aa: CASNSVYGYTF
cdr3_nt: TGTGCCAGTAATTCCGTCTATGGCTACACCTTC

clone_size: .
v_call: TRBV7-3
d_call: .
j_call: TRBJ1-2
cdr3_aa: CASSLQGRGEEGYTF
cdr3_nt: TGTGCCAGCAGCCTTCAGGGGAGAGGCGAGGAGGGCTACACCTTC

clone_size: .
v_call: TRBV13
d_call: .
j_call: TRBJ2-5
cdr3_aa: CASSLGRETQYF
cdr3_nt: TGTGCCAGCAGCTTAGGTCGGGAGACCCAGTACTTC

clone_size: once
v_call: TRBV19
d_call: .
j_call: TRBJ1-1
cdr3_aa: CASSITRNTEAFF
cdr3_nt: TGTGCCAGTAGTATTACGAGGAACACTGAAGCTTTCTTT

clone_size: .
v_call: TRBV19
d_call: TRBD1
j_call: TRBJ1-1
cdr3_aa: CASSISGTGGGEAFF
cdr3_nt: TGTGCCAGTAGTATATCCGGGACAGGGGGAGGTGAAGCTTTCTTT

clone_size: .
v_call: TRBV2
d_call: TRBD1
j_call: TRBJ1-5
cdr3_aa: CASSGQGSGNQPQHF
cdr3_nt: TGTGCCAGCAGTGGACAGGGCAGTGGCAATCAGCCCCAGCATTTT

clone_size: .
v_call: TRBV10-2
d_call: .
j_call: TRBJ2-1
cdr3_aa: CASGGNEQFF
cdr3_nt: TGCGCCAGCGGGGGGAATGAGCAGTTCTTC

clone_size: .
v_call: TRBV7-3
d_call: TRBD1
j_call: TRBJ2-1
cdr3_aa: CASSLDRVEGNEQFF
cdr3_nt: TGTGCCAGCAGCTTAGACAGGGTAGAGGGCAATGAGCAGTTCTTC

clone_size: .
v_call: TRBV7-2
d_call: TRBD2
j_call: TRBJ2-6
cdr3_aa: CASSLSGLAGSGANVLTF
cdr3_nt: TGTGCCAGCAGCCTATCGGGACTAGCGGGGAGTGGGGCCAACGTCCTGACTTTC

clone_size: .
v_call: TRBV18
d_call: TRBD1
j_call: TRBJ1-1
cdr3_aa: CASSSGQGGVTEAFF
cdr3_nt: TGTGCCAGCTCATCAGGACAGGGGGGAGTCACTGAAGCTTTCTTT

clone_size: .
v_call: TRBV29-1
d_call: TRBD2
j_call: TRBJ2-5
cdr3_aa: CSAKGLAVKETQYF
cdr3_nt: TGCAGCGCTAAGGGACTAGCGGTAAAAGAGACCCAGTACTTC

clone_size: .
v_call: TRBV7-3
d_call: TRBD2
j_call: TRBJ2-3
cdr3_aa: CASSLSGGRREGDTQYF
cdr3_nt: TGTGCCAGCAGCCTCAGCGGGGGGAGAAGGGAGGGAGATACGCAGTATTTT

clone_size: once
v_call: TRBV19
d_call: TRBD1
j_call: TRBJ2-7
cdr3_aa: CASKTGTEIPYEQYF
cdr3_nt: TGTGCCAGTAAAACTGGGACAGAGATTCCCTACGAGCAGTACTTC

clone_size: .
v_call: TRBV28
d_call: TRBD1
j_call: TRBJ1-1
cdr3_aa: CASSFWGDRSNTEAFF
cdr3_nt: TGTGCCAGCAGTTTTTGGGGGGACAGGTCAAACACTGAAGCTTTCTTT

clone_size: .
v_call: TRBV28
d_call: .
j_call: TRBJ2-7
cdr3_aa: CASSSFGGNSYEQYF
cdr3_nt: TGTGCCAGCAGCTCATTCGGAGGGAACTCCTACGAGCAGTACTTC

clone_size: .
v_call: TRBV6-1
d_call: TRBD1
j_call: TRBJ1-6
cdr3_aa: CASEGTGGSSPLHF
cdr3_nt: TGTGCCAGTGAGGGGACAGGGGGCTCCTCCCCCCTCCACTTT